Listed below are T cell receptor beta chains from one sample, sequenced in a study of blood T cell repertoires in COVID-19. Sequencing was performed with immunoSEQ multiplex PCR; in TCRdb, only in-frame clones are kept and a portion is missing. The data show approximately 230,000 clones, about 80% seen once. The specimen was PBMCs or T cells enriched from blood (not recorded which). The receptors were gathered from a man in his forties or fifties who had recovered from COVID-19. CDR3s include the opening cysteine and the closing phenylalanine or tryptophan. The D gene is left open where the match is weak. The size field is filled for only some rows; it gives once, few, many or a size class.

j_gene	abundance	v_gene	d_gene	CDR3nt	CDR3aa
TRBJ2-1	.	TRBV2	TRBD2	TGTGCCAGCAGTGAAGCCGGACTAGCGGGACTCAATGAGCAGTTCTTC	CASSEAGLAGLNEQFF
TRBJ1-6	.	TRBV2	TRBD1	TGTGCCAGCAATTCCGGGACAGGGGTTTCACCCCTCCACTTT	CASNSGTGVSPLHF
TRBJ2-7	.	TRBV30	TRBD2	TGTGCCTGGAGTTCCCCCTGGGGACTAGCGTACGAGCAGTACTTC	CAWSSPWGLAYEQYF
TRBJ2-6	.	TRBV7-2	.	TGTGCCAGCAGCTTGGGCGGACTCTCTGGGGCCAACGTCCTGACTTTC	CASSLGGLSGANVLTF
TRBJ1-4	.	TRBV7-6	.	TGTGCCAGCAGCTTAGGGAACAGGGAAAAACTGTTTTTT	CASSLGNREKLFF
TRBJ1-2	.	TRBV7-8	TRBD1	TGTGCCAGCAGCTTAGTGAGGGGGCGTAACTATGGCTACACCTTC	CASSLVRGRNYGYTF
TRBJ2-7	.	TRBV28	.	TGTGCCAGCAGCTTAGACAGGAGGCACGAGCAGTACTTC	CASSLDRRHEQYF
TRBJ1-1	once	TRBV18	.	TGTGCCAGCTCCCAAGGGGGACCGGCGGCTGAAGCTTTCTTT	CASSQGGPAAEAFF
TRBJ2-2	few	TRBV9	TRBD2	TGTGCCAGCAGCGTAGGGGAGGGGAACTGGGCCGGGGAGCTGTTTTTT	CASSVGEGNWAGELFF
TRBJ1-5	.	TRBV18	TRBD1	TGTGCCAGCTCGTCCGACAGGGGTCAGCCCCAGCATTTT	CASSSDRGQPQHF
TRBJ2-1	.	TRBV6-5	.	TGTGCCAGCAGTTTAGGGGGGGTACCCAATGAGCAGTTCTTC	CASSLGGVPNEQFF
TRBJ2-7	.	TRBV27	TRBD1	TGTGCCAGCAGTTTTGCGACAGGGAATGAGCAGTACTTC	CASSFATGNEQYF
TRBJ2-5	.	TRBV7-3	TRBD2	TGTGCCAGCAGCGACCTAGCGGGGGGCCGTGAGACCCAGTACTTC	CASSDLAGGRETQYF
TRBJ2-5	.	TRBV19	.	TGTGCCAGTAGTATAGAATCCAGGTCGACCCAGTACTTC	CASSIESRSTQYF
TRBJ2-1	.	TRBV4-2	TRBD2	TGTGCCAGCAGCTCGGGCCGGACTAGCGCCAATGAGCAGTTCTTC	CASSSGRTSANEQFF
TRBJ2-7	.	TRBV27	TRBD1	TGTGCCAGCGGGGGATACCGGGGACAGGGATCCCTCGAGCAGTACTTC	CASGGYRGQGSLEQYF
TRBJ2-5	.	TRBV5-5	.	TGTGCCAGCAGCTTGTCCTGGGCAGTTCAAGAGACCCAGTACTTC	CASSLSWAVQETQYF
TRBJ2-7	.	TRBV30	.	TGTGCCTGGAGTGTTGGCGGAAGCTCCTACGAGCAGTACTTC	CAWSVGGSSYEQYF
TRBJ2-2	.	TRBV27	TRBD1	TGTGCCAGCATCGGGACAGGGATCACCGGGGAGCTGTTTTTT	CASIGTGITGELFF
TRBJ1-2	.	TRBV18	.	TGTGCCAGCTCACCTTCTGGGCGGGCCCCTAACTATGGCTACACCTTC	CASSPSGRAPNYGYTF
TRBJ1-3	few	TRBV4-3	.	TGCGCCAGCAGCCAAGGGGCGGGTAGCTCTGGAAACACCATATATTTT	CASSQGAGSSGNTIYF
TRBJ1-6	.	TRBV19	.	TGTGCCAGTAGTCTGCGGGGAGTAAATTCACCCCTCCACTTT	CASSLRGVNSPLHF
TRBJ2-3	few	TRBV29-1	.	TGCAGCGTTGGTTCCGGGGAAGCAGATACGCAGTATTTT	CSVGSGEADTQYF
TRBJ2-1	.	TRBV27	.	TGTGCCAGCAGTTTGTCTAGGAGGTATGAGCAGTTCTTC	CASSLSRRYEQFF
TRBJ1-6	.	TRBV30	.	TGTGCCTGGAGGGGTCAATTGGGTCTCGGGACCCTCCACTTT	CAWRGQLGLGTLHF
TRBJ1-1	.	TRBV28	TRBD1	TGTGCCAGCAGTGTGCCGGGACAGGTGAACACTGAAGCTTTCTTT	CASSVPGQVNTEAFF
TRBJ1-5	.	TRBV20-1	.	TGCAGTGCTAGTATTGGAGGTCGGCAGCCCCAGCATTTT	CSASIGGRQPQHF
TRBJ1-2	.	TRBV24-1	TRBD1	TGTGCCACCAGTGACGGGACAGGGGCATTCTATGGCTACACCTTC	CATSDGTGAFYGYTF
TRBJ2-2	.	TRBV15	.	TGTGCCACCAGCAGAGATCGCGAGCGGAACACCGGGGAGCTGTTTTTT	CATSRDRERNTGELFF
TRBJ2-7	.	TRBV30	TRBD2	TGTGCCTGGAGTGGGGGGGGCTACGAGCAGTACTTC	CAWSGGGYEQYF
TRBJ1-2	.	TRBV24-1	.	TGTGCCACCAGTGATACAGGGTACGGCTACACCTTC	CATSDTGYGYTF
TRBJ2-7	.	TRBV20-1	.	TGCAGTGCTATCCCAGGTTACGAGCAGTACTTC	CSAIPGYEQYF
TRBJ1-2	.	TRBV18	TRBD1	TGTGCCAGCTCACCACTGGGACAGGGGTACACCTTC	CASSPLGQGYTF
TRBJ2-5	few	TRBV18	TRBD1	TGTGCCAGCTCATCGTCGGACAGGAACCAAGAGACCCAGTACTTC	CASSSSDRNQETQYF
TRBJ2-3	.	TRBV5-1	TRBD2	TGCGCCAGCAGCTTGGGGAGACTAGCGGGGGGGCGGACAGATACGCAGTATTTT	CASSLGRLAGGRTDTQYF
TRBJ2-1	.	TRBV5-1	TRBD1	TGCGCCAGCAGCTGGGGGACAGGGGGCAGGAATGAGCAGTTCTTC	CASSWGTGGRNEQFF
TRBJ2-3	.	TRBV5-4	.	TGTGCCAGCAGCTTGCCCCCAAGCGCAGATACGCAGTATTTT	CASSLPPSADTQYF
TRBJ2-1	.	TRBV24-1	TRBD2	TGTGCCACCAGTGTGGCTAGCGGGAGGGCCAAGTACAATGAGCAGTTCTTC	CATSVASGRAKYNEQFF
TRBJ2-7	few	TRBV28	TRBD1	TGTGCCAGCAGTTTGGCCAGGGGGCAAGAGAACTACGAGCAGTACTTC	CASSLARGQENYEQYF
TRBJ1-1	.	TRBV12-3/TRBV12-4	.	TGTGCCAGCAGGATAGAGGGTGAGGTGGAAGCTTTCTTT	CASRIEGEVEAFF
TRBJ2-7	once	TRBV28	.	TGTGCCGTGCAGGCAGATATAGAGGAGCAGTACTTC	CAVQADIEEQYF
TRBJ1-3	few	TRBV5-6	TRBD1	TGTGCCAGCAGCCCAACTCAGGGGGCAGCTGGAAACACCATATATTTT	CASSPTQGAAGNTIYF
TRBJ1-5	once	TRBV7-2	.	TGTGCCAGCAGCCCGGACAGAGATCAGCCCCAGCATTTT	CASSPDRDQPQHF